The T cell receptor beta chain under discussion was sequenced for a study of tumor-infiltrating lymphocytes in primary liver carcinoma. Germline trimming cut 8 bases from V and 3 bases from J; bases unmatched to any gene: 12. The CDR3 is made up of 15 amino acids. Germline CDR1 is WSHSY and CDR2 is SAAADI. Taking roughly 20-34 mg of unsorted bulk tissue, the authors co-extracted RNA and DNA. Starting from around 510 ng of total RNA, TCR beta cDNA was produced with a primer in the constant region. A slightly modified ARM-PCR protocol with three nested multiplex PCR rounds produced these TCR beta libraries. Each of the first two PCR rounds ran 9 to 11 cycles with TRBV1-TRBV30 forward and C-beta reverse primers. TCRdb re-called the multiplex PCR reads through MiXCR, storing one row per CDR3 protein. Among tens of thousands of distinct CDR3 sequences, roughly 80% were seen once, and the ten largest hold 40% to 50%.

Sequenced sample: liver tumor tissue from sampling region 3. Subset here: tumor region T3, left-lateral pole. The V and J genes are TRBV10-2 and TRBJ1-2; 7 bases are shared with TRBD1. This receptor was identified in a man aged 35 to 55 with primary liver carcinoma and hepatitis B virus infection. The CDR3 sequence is CASEDTGEVHYGYTF. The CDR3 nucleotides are TGCGCCAGCGAGGACACAGGGGAGGTTCACTATGGCTACACCTTC.